This T cell receptor beta chain was obtained from a study of T cells after yellow fever vaccination. The CDR3 is made up of 15 amino acids. After removal of 3 bases from V and 7 bases from J, the junction contained 3 bases not matched to a gene. Germline CDR1 and CDR2: SGDLS and YYNGEE. In TCRdb, the 5' RACE reads were re-called with MiXCR into one record per CDR3 protein. The sample lists 65,000 to 90,000 distinct CDR3 sequences; about 14% were seen once. This clonotype was obtained from a man aged 18 to 30 who received the YFV17D yellow fever vaccine. The sequencing used CD8+ T cells not binding an NS4B(214-222) dextramer, sorted from PBMCs, collected about 21 days after the first yellow fever vaccination. The chain is built from TRBV9 and TRBJ2-3; 15 nucleotides match TRBD2. The CDR3 sequence: CASSAGTSGGYTQYF. CDR3 DNA: TGTGCCAGCAGCGCCGGGACTAGCGGGGGGTATACGCAGTATTTT.